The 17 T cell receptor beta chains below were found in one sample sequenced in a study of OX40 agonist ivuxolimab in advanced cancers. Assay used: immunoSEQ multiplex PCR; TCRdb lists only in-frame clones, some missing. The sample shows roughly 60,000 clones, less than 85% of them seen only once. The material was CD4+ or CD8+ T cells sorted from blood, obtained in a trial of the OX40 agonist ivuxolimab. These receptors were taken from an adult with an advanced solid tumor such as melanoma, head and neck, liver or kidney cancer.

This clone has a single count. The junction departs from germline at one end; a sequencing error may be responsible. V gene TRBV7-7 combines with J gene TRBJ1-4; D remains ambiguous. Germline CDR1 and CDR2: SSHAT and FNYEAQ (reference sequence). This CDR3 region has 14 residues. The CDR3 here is CASSLRTSNEKLFF. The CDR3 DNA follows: TGTGCTAGCAGCCTACGGACCTCCAATGAAAAACTGTTTTTT.

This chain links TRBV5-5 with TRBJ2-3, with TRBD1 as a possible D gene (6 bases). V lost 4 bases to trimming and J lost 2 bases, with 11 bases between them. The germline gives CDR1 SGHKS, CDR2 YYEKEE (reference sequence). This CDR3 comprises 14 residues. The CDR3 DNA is TGTGCCAGCAGCACTGGACAGTACACAGATACGCAGTATTTT. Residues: CASSTGQYTDTQYF.

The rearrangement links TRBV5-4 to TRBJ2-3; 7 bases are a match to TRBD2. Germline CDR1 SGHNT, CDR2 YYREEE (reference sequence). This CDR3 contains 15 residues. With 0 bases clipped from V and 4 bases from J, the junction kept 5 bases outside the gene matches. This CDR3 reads CASSLGPGGSDTQYF. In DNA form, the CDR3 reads TGTGCCAGCAGCTTGGGGCCGGGAGGCTCAGATACGCAGTATTTT.

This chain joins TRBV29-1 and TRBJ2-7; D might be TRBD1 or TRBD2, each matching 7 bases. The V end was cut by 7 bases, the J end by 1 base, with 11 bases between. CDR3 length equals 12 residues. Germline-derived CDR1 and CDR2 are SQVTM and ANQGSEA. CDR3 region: CSARGGSYEQYF. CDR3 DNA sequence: TGCAGCGCCAGGGGGGGATCCTACGAGCAGTACTTC.

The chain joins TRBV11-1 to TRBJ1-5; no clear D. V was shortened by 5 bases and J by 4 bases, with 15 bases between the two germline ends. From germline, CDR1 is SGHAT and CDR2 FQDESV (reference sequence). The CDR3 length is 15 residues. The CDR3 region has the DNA TGTGCCAGCAGCCATCCCGGCAGGATTAATCAGCCCCAGCATTTT. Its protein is CASSHPGRINQPQHF. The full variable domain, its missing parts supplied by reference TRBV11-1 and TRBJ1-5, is EAEVAQSPRYKITEKSQAVAFWCDPISGHATLYWYRQILGQGPELLVQFQDESVVDDSQLPKDRFSAERLKGVDSTLKIQPAELGDSAMYLCASSHPGRINQPQHFGDGTRLSIL.

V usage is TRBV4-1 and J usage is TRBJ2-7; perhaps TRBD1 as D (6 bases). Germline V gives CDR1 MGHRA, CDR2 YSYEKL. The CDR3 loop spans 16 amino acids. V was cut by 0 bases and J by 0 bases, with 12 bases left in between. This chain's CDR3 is CASSQDFTGSSYEQYF. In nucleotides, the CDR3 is TGCGCCAGCAGCCAAGATTTCACAGGGTCCTCCTACGAGCAGTACTTC.

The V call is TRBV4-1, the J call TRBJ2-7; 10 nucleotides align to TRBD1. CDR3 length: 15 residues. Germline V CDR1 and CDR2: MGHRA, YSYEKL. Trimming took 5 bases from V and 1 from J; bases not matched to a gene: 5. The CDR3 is CASSYRTGGSYEQYF. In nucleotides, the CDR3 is TGCGCCAGCAGCTATCGGACAGGGGGTTCCTACGAGCAGTACTTC.

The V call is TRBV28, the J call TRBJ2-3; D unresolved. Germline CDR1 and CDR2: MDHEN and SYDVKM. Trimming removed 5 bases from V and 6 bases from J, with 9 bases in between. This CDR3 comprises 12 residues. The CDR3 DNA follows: TGTGCCAGCAGTACACCCCCGGATACGCAGTATTTT. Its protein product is CASSTPPDTQYF.

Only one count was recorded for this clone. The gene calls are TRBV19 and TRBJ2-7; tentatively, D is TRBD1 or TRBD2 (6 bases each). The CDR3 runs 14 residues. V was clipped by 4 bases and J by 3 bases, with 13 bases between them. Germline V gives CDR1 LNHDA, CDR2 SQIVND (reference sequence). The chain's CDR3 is CASSRRGGIYEQYF. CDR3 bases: TGTGCCAGTAGTAGGCGAGGGGGGATCTACGAGCAGTACTTC.

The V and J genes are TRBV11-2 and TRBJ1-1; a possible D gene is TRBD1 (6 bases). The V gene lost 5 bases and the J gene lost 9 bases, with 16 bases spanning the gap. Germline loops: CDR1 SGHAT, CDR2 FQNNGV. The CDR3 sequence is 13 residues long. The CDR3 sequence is CASSITPGQQAFF. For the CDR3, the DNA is TGTGCCAGCAGCATCACTCCGGGACAACAAGCTTTCTTT.

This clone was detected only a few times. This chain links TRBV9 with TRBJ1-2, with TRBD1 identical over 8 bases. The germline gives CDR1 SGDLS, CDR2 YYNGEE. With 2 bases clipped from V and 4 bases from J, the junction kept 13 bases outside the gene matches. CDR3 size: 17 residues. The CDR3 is CASSVGAGGAGGYGYTF. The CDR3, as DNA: TGTGCCAGCAGCGTCGGGGCAGGGGGCGCTGGGGGCTATGGCTACACCTTC. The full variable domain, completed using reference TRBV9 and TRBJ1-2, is DSGVTQTPKHLITATGQRVTLRCSPRSGDLSVYWYQQSLDQGLQFLIQYYNGEERAKGNILERFSAQQFPDLHSELNLSSLELGDSALYFCASSVGAGGAGGYGYTFGSGTRLTVV.

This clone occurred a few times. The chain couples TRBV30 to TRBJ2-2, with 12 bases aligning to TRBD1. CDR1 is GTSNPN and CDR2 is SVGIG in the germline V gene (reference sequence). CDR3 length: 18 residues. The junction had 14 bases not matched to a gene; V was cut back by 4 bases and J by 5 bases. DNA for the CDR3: TGTGCCTGGAATGCCGGGACAGGGGGCCTCCGGGAGACCGGGGAGCTGTTTTTT. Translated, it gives CAWNAGTGGLRETGELFF.

CDR3 loop: CASSPWPGAYNSPLHF. The CDR3, as DNA: TGTGCCAGCAGCCCCTGGCCAGGGGCCTATAATTCACCCCTCCACTTT. V is TRBV5-4 and J is TRBJ1-6, with D perhaps matching TRBD1 (6 bases). CDR3 length equals 16 residues. Trimming stripped 4 bases from V and 2 bases from J, with 13 bases between. CDR1 is SGHNT, CDR2 YYREEE, per germline (reference sequence).

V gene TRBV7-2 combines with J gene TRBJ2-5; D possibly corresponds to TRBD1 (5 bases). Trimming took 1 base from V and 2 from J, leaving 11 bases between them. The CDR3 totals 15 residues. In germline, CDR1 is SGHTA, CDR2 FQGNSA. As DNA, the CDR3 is TGTGCCAGCAGCTTAGAAGGCAGGGATCAAGAGACCCAGTACTTC. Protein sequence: CASSLEGRDQETQYF.

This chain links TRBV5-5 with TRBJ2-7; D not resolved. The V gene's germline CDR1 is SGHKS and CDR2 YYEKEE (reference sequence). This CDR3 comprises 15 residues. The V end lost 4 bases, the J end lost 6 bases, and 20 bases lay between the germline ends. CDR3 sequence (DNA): TGTGCCAGCAGCCCCCGTGGCCAGGCTCCGCTCGAGCAGTACTTC. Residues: CASSPRGQAPLEQYF.

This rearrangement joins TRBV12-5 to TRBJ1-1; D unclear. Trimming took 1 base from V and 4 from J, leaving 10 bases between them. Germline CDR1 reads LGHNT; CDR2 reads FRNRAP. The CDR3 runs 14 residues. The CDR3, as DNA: TGTGCTAGTGGTTTGGGCGGGGTCGCCACTGAAGCTTTCTTT. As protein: CASGLGGVATEAFF. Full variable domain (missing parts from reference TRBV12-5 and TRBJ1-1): DARVTQTPRHKVTEMGQEVTMRCQPILGHNTVFWYRQTMMQGLELLAYFRNRAPLDDSGMPKDRFSAEMPDATLATLKIQPSEPRDSAVYFCASGLGGVATEAFFGQGTRLTVV.

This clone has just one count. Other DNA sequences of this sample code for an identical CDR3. The CDR3: CASSEGAGAQETQYF. The CDR3 coding sequence is TGTGCCAGCAGTGAAGGGGCAGGGGCTCAAGAGACCCAGTACTTC. The V and J genes are TRBV2 and TRBJ2-5; a possible D gene is TRBD1 (6 bases). V lost 1 base to trimming and J lost 2 bases, with 11 bases between them. The germline CDR1 and CDR2 sequences are SNHLY and FYNNEI. The CDR3 is 15 residues long.